A selection of T cell receptor beta chains follows, all from one sample in a study of human T cells and chemical hapten exposure. Via MiXCR, TCRdb re-called the RACE reads, giving one row per CDR3 protein. The sample shows more than 70,000 distinct CDR3 sequences, approximately 11% of them seen only once. The specimen was whole blood, collected in connection with sensitization to the hapten diphenylcyclopropenone (DPC). The receptors stem from a woman aged 25 to 45 with alopecia areata. Some clones in this sample may be carry-over from other donors' samples. The CDR3 runs from the conserved cysteine through the conserved F or W. Some rows have no size entry. The others give once, few or many, or a class for an expanded clone.

v_gene,abundance,CDR3aa
TRBV5-1,few,CASSPGGSGDTQYF
TRBV12-2,many,CASRLNRGPNQPQHF
TRBV6-6,.,CASRRTGQRNQPQHF
TRBV5-1,many,CASSLGLAGGRKETQYF
TRBV24-1,many,CATSDRPGREAFF
TRBV20-1,many,CSAKGTSPQHF
TRBV20-1,many,CSAREGAGGRYEQYF
TRBV5-1,.,CASRPPTSSNEQFF
TRBV7-3,many,CASSPPDRPYAQYF
TRBV7-3,few,CASSEEGGASTEAFF
TRBV5-1,few,CASSLGGADGQETQYF
TRBV5-1,.,CASSLDWGTYGYTF
TRBV20-1,many,CSARSLSPYNEQFF
TRBV4-1,many,CASSPRAAGGRDEQFF
TRBV28,.,CASSFSISYNEQFF
TRBV29-1,few,CSDLSGSSYNEQFF
TRBV6-5,.,CASSYTQGREKLFF
TRBV29-1,many,CSVDGTSGRETQYF
TRBV28,few,CASSLQGGELFF
TRBV11-3,once,CASSLEPYNEQFF
TRBV3-1,.,CASSPLYGVSYNEQFF
TRBV7-9,.,CASSSRQADKGANYGYTF
TRBV28,.,CATSRDSHNEQFF
TRBV13,many,CASSEPSAQETQYF
TRBV20-1,few,CSVSSGNGDEQFF